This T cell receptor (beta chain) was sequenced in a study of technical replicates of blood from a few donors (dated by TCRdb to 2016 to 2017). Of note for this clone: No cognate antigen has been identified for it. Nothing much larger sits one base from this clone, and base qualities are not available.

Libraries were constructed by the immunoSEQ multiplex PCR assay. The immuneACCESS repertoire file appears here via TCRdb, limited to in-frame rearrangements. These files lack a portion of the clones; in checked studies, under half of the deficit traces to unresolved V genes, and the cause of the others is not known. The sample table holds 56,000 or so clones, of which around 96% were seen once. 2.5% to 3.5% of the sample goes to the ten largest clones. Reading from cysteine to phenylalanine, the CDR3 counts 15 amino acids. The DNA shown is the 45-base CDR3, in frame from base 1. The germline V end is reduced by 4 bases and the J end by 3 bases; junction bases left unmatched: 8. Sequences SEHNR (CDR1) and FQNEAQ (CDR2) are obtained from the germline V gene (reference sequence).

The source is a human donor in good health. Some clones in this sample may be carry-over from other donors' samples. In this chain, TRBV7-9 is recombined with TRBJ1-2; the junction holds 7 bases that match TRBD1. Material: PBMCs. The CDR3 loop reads CASSYLHRGYYGYTF. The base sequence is TGTGCCAGCAGCTATCTACACAGGGGATACTATGGCTACACCTTC.